This T cell receptor (beta chain) originates from a study of cytomegalovirus exposure and HLA in healthy donors. Trimming pared 1 base from V and 5 bases from J, leaving 11 bases between. The CDR3 totals 14 residues. Germline V lookup: CDR1 SGHDN, CDR2 FVKESK. 13 Jbeta primers and 60 Vbeta primers were used for the PCR. The table came from immunoSEQ multiplex PCR; TCRdb's copy has only in-frame clones and leaves some out. The sample yields some 200,000 clones, roughly 12% seen once. Study conclusions and caveats: Serostatus for CMV was the only available immune exposure information. Reportedly, fewer N-insertions than the approximately 650-donor mean appeared in an Asian-associated ancestry cluster in a later analysis.

Healthy bone marrow donors made up the donors. This clone showed up just a few times. Its antigen is still unknown. Sequencing used PBMCs. This sequence originates from a man aged 45-60 years in good health and CMV-seropositive. The chain combines TRBV14 with TRBJ2-5; weak D call: TRBD2 (6 bases). CDR3 protein: CASSQGGEEETQYF. CDR3 bases: TGTGCCAGCAGCCAAGGCGGGGAAGAGGAGACCCAGTACTTC.